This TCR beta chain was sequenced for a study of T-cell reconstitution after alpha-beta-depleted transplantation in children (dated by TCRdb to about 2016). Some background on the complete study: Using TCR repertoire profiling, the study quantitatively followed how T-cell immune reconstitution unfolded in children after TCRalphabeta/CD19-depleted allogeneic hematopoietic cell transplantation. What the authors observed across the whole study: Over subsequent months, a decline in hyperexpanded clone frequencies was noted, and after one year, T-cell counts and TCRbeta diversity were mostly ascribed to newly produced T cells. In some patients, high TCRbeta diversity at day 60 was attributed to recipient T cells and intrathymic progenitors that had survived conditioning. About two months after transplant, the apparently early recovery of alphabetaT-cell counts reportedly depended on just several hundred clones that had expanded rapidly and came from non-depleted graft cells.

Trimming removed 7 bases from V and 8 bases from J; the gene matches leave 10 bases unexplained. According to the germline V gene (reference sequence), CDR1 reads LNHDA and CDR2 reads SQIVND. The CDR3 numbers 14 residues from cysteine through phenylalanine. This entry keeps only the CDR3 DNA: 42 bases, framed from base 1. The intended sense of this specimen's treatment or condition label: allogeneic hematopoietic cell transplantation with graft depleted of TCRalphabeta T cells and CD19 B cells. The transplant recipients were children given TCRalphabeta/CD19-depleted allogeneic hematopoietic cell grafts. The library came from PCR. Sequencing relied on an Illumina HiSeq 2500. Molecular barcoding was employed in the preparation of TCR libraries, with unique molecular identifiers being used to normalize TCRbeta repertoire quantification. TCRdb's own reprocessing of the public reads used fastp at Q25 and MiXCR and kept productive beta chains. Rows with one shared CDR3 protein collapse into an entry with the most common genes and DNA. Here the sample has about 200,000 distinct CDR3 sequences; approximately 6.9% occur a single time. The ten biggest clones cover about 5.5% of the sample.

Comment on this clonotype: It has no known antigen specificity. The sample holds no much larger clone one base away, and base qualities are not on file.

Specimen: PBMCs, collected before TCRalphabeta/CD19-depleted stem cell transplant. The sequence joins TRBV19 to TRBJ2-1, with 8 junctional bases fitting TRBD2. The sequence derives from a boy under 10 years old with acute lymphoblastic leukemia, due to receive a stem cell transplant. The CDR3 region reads CASKPSGRRDEQFF. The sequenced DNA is TGTGCCAGTAAGCCTAGCGGGCGACGGGATGAGCAGTTCTTC. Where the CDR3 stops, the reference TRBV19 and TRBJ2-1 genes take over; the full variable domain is DGGITQSPKYLFRKEGQNVTLSCEQNLNHDAMYWYRQDPGQGLRLIYYSQIVNDFQKGDIAEGYSVSREKKESFPLTVTSAQKNPTAFYLCASKPSGRRDEQFFGPGTRLTVL.